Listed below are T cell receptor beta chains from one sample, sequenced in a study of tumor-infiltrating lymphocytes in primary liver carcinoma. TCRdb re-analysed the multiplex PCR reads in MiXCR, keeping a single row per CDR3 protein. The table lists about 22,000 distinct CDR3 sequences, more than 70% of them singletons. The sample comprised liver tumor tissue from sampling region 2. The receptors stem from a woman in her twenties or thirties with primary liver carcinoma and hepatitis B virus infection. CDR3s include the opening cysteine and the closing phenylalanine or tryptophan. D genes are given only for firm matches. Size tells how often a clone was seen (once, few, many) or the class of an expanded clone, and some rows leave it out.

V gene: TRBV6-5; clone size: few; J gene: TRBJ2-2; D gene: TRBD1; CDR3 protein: CTSGPRTGFTGELFF; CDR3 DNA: TGCACCAGCGGTCCGCGGACAGGGTTCACCGGGGAGCTGTTTTTT
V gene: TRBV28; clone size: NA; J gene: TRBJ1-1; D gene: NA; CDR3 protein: CAPEGVRTEAIF; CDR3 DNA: TGTGCCCCCGAGGGGGTAAGGACTGAAGCTATCTTT
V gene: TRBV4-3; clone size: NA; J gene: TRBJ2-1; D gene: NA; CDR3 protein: CASSQDAGCYHNEQFF; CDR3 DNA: TGCGCCAGCAGCCAAGATGCGGGATGCTACCACAATGAGCAGTTCTTC
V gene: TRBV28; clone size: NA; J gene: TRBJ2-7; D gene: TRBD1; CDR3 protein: CAIKGDRSPYEQYF; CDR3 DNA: TGTGCAATCAAGGGGGACAGGAGTCCCTACGAGCAGTACTTC
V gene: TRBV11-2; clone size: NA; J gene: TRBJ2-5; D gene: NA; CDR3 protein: CASGLSLETQYF; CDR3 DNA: TGTGCCAGCGGCTTAAGCTTAGAGACCCAGTACTTC
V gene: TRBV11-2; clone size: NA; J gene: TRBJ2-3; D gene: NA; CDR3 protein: CASTLVARSTDTQYF; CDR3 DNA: TGTGCCAGCACCTTAGTAGCGAGAAGTACAGATACTCAGTATTTT
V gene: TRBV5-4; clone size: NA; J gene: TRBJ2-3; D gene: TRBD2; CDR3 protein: CASSNPAASGNRTDTQYF; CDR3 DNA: TGTGCTAGCAGTAACCCAGCGGCTAGCGGGAATCGGACAGATACGCAATATTTT
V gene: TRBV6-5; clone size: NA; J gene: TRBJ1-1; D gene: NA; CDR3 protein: CASSYADAAFF; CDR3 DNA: TGTGCCAGCAGCTACGCAGATGCAGCTTTCTTC
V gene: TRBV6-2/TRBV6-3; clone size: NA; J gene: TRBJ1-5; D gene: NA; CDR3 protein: CASRHSGNQPQHF; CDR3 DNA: TGCGCCAGCCGTCACTCGGGCAATCAGCCCCAGCATTTT
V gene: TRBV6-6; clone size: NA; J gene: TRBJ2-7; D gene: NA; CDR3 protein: CVSRPGGTYEQCF; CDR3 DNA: TGTGTCAGCAGGCCCGGAGGGACTTACGAGCAGTGCTTC
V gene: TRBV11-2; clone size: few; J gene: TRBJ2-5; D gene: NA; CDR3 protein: CTSRSRDSAHQETQYF; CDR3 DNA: TGTACCAGCAGATCCCGGGACTCAGCCCACCAAGAGACCCAGTACTTC
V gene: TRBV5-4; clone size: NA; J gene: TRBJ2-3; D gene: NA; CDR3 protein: CASSVDGHPPPTGTQYF; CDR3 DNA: TGTGCCAGCAGCGTAGACGGACATCCTCCACCCACAGGTACGCAATATTTT
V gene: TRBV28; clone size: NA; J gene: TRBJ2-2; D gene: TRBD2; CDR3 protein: CASYKRGYGGESFF; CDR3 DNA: TGTGCCAGCTATAAGCGGGGATATGGCGGGGAGTCGTTTTTT
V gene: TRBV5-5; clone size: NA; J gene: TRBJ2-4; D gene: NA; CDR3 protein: CASILVGMREGSDIQYF; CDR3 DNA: TGTGCCAGCATCTTAGTAGGAATGAGAGAGGGGTCGGACATTCAATACTTC
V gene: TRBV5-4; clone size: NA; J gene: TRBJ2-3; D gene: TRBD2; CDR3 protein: CASSNPAASGRRRDTQYF; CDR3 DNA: TGTGCCAGCAGTAACCCGGCGGCTAGCGGGAGACGGAGAGATACTCAGTATTTT